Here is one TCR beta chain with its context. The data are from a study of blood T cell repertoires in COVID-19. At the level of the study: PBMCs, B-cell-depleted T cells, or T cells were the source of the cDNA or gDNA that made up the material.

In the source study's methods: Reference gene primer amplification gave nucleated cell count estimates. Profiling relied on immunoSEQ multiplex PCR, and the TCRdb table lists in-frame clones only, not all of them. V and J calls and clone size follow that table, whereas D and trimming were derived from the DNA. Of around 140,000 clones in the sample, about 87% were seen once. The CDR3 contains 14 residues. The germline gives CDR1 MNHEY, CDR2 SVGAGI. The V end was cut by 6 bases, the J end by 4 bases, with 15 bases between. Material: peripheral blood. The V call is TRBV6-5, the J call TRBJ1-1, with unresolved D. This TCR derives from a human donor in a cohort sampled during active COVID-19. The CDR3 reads CASRADIKSTEAFF. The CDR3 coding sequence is TGTGCCAGCAGGGCTGACATTAAGAGCACTGAAGCTTTCTTT.